The following is a T cell receptor (beta chain) sequence with its context. The antigen is unknown. Using RNA transcripts as the source, TCR beta CDR3 regions were amplified. The TCR CDR3 was amplified in a first-round RT-PCR using the HTBI primer set. TCRdb processed the multiplex PCR reads anew with MiXCR; each CDR3 protein has one entry. Seen here are 600,000 to 650,000 distinct CDR3 sequences, 20% to 25% observed once, and the top ten hold around a third. This specimen belongs to a study of T cells in Graves' hyperthyroidism and ophthalmopathy. General observations from the study: From stable hyperthyroidism, ophthalmopathy was set apart by a 13 V-J model. Most clonotypes expanded in thyroid above 0.001 were likewise present in blood. Progression to ophthalmopathy was predicted a median of approximately 6.4 months early.

Germline CDR1 and CDR2: GTSNPN and SVGIG (reference sequence). V lost 1 base, J lost 4 bases, and 19 bases lay in between. This CDR3 contains 16 residues. This receptor was taken from a man younger than 40 with Graves' ophthalmopathy. The specimen was blood. The chain has TRBV30 and TRBJ2-5; D may correspond to TRBD1 or TRBD2 (5 bases each). This CDR3 is CAWSDRTGRLSETQYF. The CDR3, as DNA: TGTGCCTGGAGTGATCGGACGGGGCGGCTCTCAGAGACCCAGTACTTC.